The rows below give T cell receptor beta chains drawn from one sample of a study of OX40 agonist ivuxolimab in advanced cancers. TCRdb keeps only in-frame clones here, not all; method: immunoSEQ multiplex PCR. The sample has 5,100 or so clones, approximately 59% seen once. The source was CD4+ or CD8+ T cells sorted from blood, collected in a trial of the OX40 agonist ivuxolimab. All receptors come from an adult with an advanced solid tumor such as melanoma, head and neck, liver or kidney cancer. CDR3s include the opening cysteine and the closing phenylalanine or tryptophan. A D gene is named only where the DNA matches it firmly. Rows give clone size only sometimes, using once, few, many, or a class for an expanded clone.

TRBV15	.	TRBD1	TRBJ2-5	TGTGCCACCAGCAGCCTGACAGGGGGGTTTCAGACCCAGTACTTC	CATSSLTGGFQTQYF
TRBV7-9	.	TRBD1	TRBJ2-5	TGTGCCAGCAGCCTGACAGGGGGCGGAGAGACCCAGTACTTC	CASSLTGGGETQYF
TRBV19	.	TRBD2	TRBJ2-7	TGTGCCAGTAGCCCTAGCGGCTACGAGCAGTACTTC	CASSPSGYEQYF
TRBV4-3	few	TRBD1	TRBJ2-3	TGCGCCAGCAGACAGGGGACAGCAGATACGCAGTATTTT	CASRQGTADTQYF
TRBV6-5	.	TRBD2	TRBJ2-1	TGTGCCAGCAGTTGGACTAGCGGGGGAAAGGAGCAGTTCTTC	CASSWTSGGKEQFF
TRBV5-1	.	.	TRBJ1-2	TGCGCCAGCAGCCTATCTCCCGGGACACACTATGGAGGCTACACCTTC	CASSLSPGTHYGGYTF
TRBV5-1	.	TRBD2	TRBJ2-7	TGCGCCAGCAGGGCGGCTAGCGGGATATCCTACGAGCAGTACTTC	CASRAASGISYEQYF
TRBV19	.	.	TRBJ2-5	TGTGCCAGTAGTTACGGGAGTGGCCAAGAGACCCAGTACTTC	CASSYGSGQETQYF
TRBV19	.	.	TRBJ1-3	TGTGCCAGTAGTTCAAGGACATTTGGAAACACCATATATTTT	CASSSRTFGNTIYF
TRBV28	.	TRBD2	TRBJ2-1	TGTGCCAGCAACACCGGGACTAGCGACGGCAATGAGCAGTTCTTC	CASNTGTSDGNEQFF
TRBV29-1	.	TRBD1	TRBJ2-1	TGCAGCGTTACCGGCAGGGGGAATGAGCAGTTCTTC	CSVTGRGNEQFF
TRBV27	few	.	TRBJ1-5	TGTGCCAGCAGTCACGGAAGCAATCAGCCCCAGCATTTT	CASSHGSNQPQHF
TRBV19	medium-sized	.	TRBJ1-1	TGTGCCAGTAGTATGGGGATTGGGAACACTGAAGCTTTCTTT	CASSMGIGNTEAFF
TRBV4-1	.	TRBD1	TRBJ1-1	TGCGCCAGCAGCCAAACAGGGGCGAACACTGAAGCTTTCTTT	CASSQTGANTEAFF
TRBV21-1	.	.	TRBJ1-2	TGTGCCAGCAGCCCCCGTTATGGAAACTATGGCTACACCTTC	CASSPRYGNYGYTF
TRBV4-1	.	.	TRBJ1-2	TGCGCCAGCACCTCTAGGACCGCCACCGATGGCGATGGCTACACCTTC	CASTSRTATDGDGYTF
TRBV19	.	TRBD2	TRBJ2-7	TGTGCCAGTCGACTAGCGGGAGAAAGGCAGTACTTC	CASRLAGERQYF
TRBV7-2	large	.	TRBJ2-1	TGTGCCAGCAGCTTAGACCGCGGAGTCGGGTCCGCCCACAATGAGCAGTTCTTC	CASSLDRGVGSAHNEQFF
TRBV5-1	.	.	TRBJ2-1	TGCGCCAGCAGCTTTAACTCAAACAATGAGCAGTTCTTC	CASSFNSNNEQFF
TRBV6-5	.	.	TRBJ2-3	TGTGCCAGCAGTTCCTTAACAGATACGCAGTATTTT	CASSSLTDTQYF
TRBV2	medium-sized	.	TRBJ1-3	TGTGCCAGCAGTGACTTATTTAGAAACACCATATATTTT	CASSDLFRNTIYF
TRBV5-6	.	.	TRBJ1-1	TGTGCCAGCAGCCAGGACAGACTGAACACTGAAGCTTTCTTT	CASSQDRLNTEAFF
TRBV28	.	TRBD1	TRBJ1-2	TGTGCCAGCAGGTCGCCTCAGGGGGCAAACTATGGCTACACCTTC	CASRSPQGANYGYTF
TRBV28	few	.	TRBJ2-3	TGTGCCAGCAGGGCCTACGATATAGATACGCAGTATTTT	CASRAYDIDTQYF
TRBV25-1	.	.	TRBJ2-3	TGTGCCAGCAGTGGCGACTGGGTTACGCAGTATTTT	CASSGDWVTQYF
TRBV27	.	.	TRBJ1-5	TGTGCCAGCAGTTTGGGGGCTCTAGGAAATCAGCCCCAGCATTTT	CASSLGALGNQPQHF
TRBV5-4	few	.	TRBJ1-1	TGTGCCAGCAGCTGGGACATGGACACTGAAGCTTTCTTT	CASSWDMDTEAFF
TRBV27	once	.	TRBJ2-7	TGTGCCAGCACAAGTAGCGTTCAATTTCCCTACGAGCAGTACTTC	CASTSSVQFPYEQYF
TRBV27	.	.	TRBJ2-3	TGTGCCAGCAGTTTATTAAAACCTTGGGTCGAATCGGGCAGCACAGATACGCAGTATTTT	CASSLLKPWVESGSTDTQYF
TRBV7-9	.	.	TRBJ1-5	TGTGCCAGCAGCTTAGGTCCGGATCAGCCCCAGCATTTT	CASSLGPDQPQHF
TRBV10-3	.	TRBD1	TRBJ2-7	TGTGCCATCAGTGAGACAGGGGGCGAGCAGTACTTC	CAISETGGEQYF
TRBV7-9	.	.	TRBJ1-4	TGTGCCAGCAGCTTAAAAACTGGCCAGGATGAAAAACTGTTTTTT	CASSLKTGQDEKLFF
TRBV28	.	.	TRBJ2-7	TGTGCCAGCAGTGTGGGGATTAGCTACGAGCAGTACTTC	CASSVGISYEQYF
TRBV9	.	.	TRBJ2-3	TGTGCCAGCAGCGTAGTGGAGGTAGATACGCAGTATTTT	CASSVVEVDTQYF
TRBV2	.	.	TRBJ2-1	TGTGCCAGCAGGGCCCCGCTGCGCAATGAGCAGTTCTTC	CASRAPLRNEQFF
TRBV5-1	.	.	TRBJ1-1	TGCGCCAGCAGCTTAACTCACAGCGGCACTGAAGCTTTCTTT	CASSLTHSGTEAFF
TRBV29-1	.	.	TRBJ2-1	TGCAGCGTGGAGGGACTTCGTACCTACAATGAGCAGTTCTTC	CSVEGLRTYNEQFF
TRBV9	.	.	TRBJ2-1	TGTGCCAGCAGCGTAGGTGGGGGCCTCGACAATGAGCAGTTCTTC	CASSVGGGLDNEQFF
TRBV6-5	few	.	TRBJ2-1	TGTGCCAGCAGTTACTCGATAGAAGGTGAGCAGTTCTTC	CASSYSIEGEQFF
TRBV5-1	once	.	TRBJ2-5	TGCGCCAGCAGCTTGGCCTCGACTCTAGGCGAGACCCAGTACTTC	CASSLASTLGETQYF
TRBV19	.	TRBD1	TRBJ1-5	TGTGCCAGTAGCACGGGACAGATAAATCAGCCCCAGCATTTT	CASSTGQINQPQHF
TRBV5-6	once	TRBD2	TRBJ2-7	TGTGCCAGCAGCCCTAGCGGGAGGGAGGTTTGGGAGCAGTACTTC	CASSPSGREVWEQYF
TRBV5-4	.	.	TRBJ2-5	TGTGCCTTTAAGGGCCCTCCCGAAGAGACCCAGTACTTC	CAFKGPPEETQYF
TRBV4-1	.	.	TRBJ1-5	TGCGCCAGCAGCCAAGATGGGTCCTACAATCAGCCCCAGCATTTT	CASSQDGSYNQPQHF
TRBV15	.	TRBD1	TRBJ1-5	TGTGCCACCAGCAGAGATTCCGGGACAGGGGTTGGCAATCAGCCCCAGCATTTT	CATSRDSGTGVGNQPQHF
TRBV4-2	.	.	TRBJ2-1	TGTGCCAGCAGCCAAGATACTAGCCTCAATGAGCAGTTCTTC	CASSQDTSLNEQFF
TRBV6-4	.	.	TRBJ2-4	TGTGCCAGCAGTGATACAGGGTTTGGCATTCAGTACTTC	CASSDTGFGIQYF
TRBV7-2	once	.	TRBJ1-5	TGTGCCAGCAGCTACACCATTACCAGGTGTAAACAGCCCCAGCATTTT	CASSYTITRCKQPQHF
TRBV9	.	.	TRBJ2-5	TGTGCCAGCAGCAGTGCTTCTAGCGAGATTATAGGGACCCAGTACTTC	CASSSASSEIIGTQYF
TRBV15	few	.	TRBJ2-7	TGTGCCACCAGCAGAGATAGGAGAGGCGAGCAGTACTTC	CATSRDRRGEQYF
TRBV4-1	once	.	TRBJ1-1	TGCGCCAGCAGCCAACCAGGACAGACGCGGCACACTGAAGCTTTCTTT	CASSQPGQTRHTEAFF
TRBV4-1	medium-sized	TRBD1	TRBJ2-7	TGCGCCAGCAGCCTCAGACAGGGTGAGACCTACGAGCAGTACTTC	CASSLRQGETYEQYF
TRBV30	.	.	TRBJ1-1	TGTGCCTGGGCGGGGCTGAACACTGAAGCTTTCTTT	CAWAGLNTEAFF
TRBV7-6	.	.	TRBJ2-7	TGTGCCAGCAGCCCTAGCCCAGGGCGAGAGCAGTACTTC	CASSPSPGREQYF
TRBV11-2	.	TRBD1	TRBJ1-2	TGTGCCAGCAGCCACCTAACAGGGGGCCCCTATGGCTACACCTTC	CASSHLTGGPYGYTF